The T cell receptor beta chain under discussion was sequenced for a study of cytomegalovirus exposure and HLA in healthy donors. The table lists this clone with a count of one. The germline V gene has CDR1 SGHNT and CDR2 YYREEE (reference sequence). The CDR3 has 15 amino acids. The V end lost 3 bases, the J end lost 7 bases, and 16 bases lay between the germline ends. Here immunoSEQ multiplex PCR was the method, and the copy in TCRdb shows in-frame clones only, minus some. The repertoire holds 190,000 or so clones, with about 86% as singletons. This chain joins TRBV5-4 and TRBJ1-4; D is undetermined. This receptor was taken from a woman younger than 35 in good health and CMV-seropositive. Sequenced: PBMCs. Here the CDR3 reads CASSSKVTEGEKLFF. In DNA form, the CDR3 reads TGTGCCAGCAGCTCGAAGGTTACCGAGGGTGAAAAACTGTTTTTT.